This T cell receptor beta chain was found in a study of control samples from healthy donors and cancer patients (TCRdb year 2020). The germline V gene yields SGHNT for CDR1 and YENEEA for CDR2. V is pruned by 5 bases and J by 6 bases, leaving 7 bases of the junction without a gene match. The CDR3 runs 15 residues from the cysteine to the phenylalanine. CDR3 DNA only is kept here, 45 bases in frame from base 1. Receptors were amplified or captured by the immunoSEQ multiplex PCR assay. TCRdb obtained this table from immuneACCESS and retained in-frame rearrangements with V and J assigned. These tables miss some clones; where compared with another copy, unresolved V genes account for less than half of the shortfall, and the remainder is unexplained. The sample contains approximately 69,000 clones, about 92% of them found a single time. Of the sample, roughly 6% is held by the ten largest clones. Note on this clone: Its cognate antigen has yet to be identified. Per-base qualities were not stored, and no clone one base away is much larger.

The sequence derives from a man aged 55 to 70 with colorectal cancer. Recombination connected TRBV11-3 to TRBJ1-6; 7 of the junction bases match TRBD1. Sequencing input: PBMCs. The DNA sequence follows: TGTGCCAGCAGCCCCCGGGGACAGACTAATTCACCCCTCCACTTT. It translates to CASSPRGQTNSPLHF.